The rows below give T cell receptor beta chains drawn from one sample of a study of T cell responses to AZD1222 COVID-19 vaccine. Here immunoSEQ multiplex PCR was the method, and the copy in TCRdb shows in-frame clones only, minus some. Of 90,000 to 150,000 clones in the sample, roughly 90% were seen once. The input for sequencing was peripheral blood, taken on day 0 of AZD1222 vaccination. The receptors shown here come from an adult in good health. Each CDR3 is given with its conserved first and last residue. A D gene is named only where the DNA matches it firmly. For some rows the clone size is stated as once, few or many, or as a class when expanded; others skip it.

v_gene: TRBV15; d_gene: .; j_gene: TRBJ1-1; abundance: .; CDR3nt: TGTGCCACCAGCAGAGCCTACATAGGGGAGAACACTGAAGCTTTCTTT; CDR3aa: CATSRAYIGENTEAFF
v_gene: TRBV3-1/TRBV3-2; d_gene: TRBD2; j_gene: TRBJ2-7; abundance: .; CDR3nt: TGTGCCAGCAGCCTAAGATCGGGACTAGCGAAGTTC; CDR3aa: CASSLRSGLAKF
v_gene: TRBV10-3; d_gene: .; j_gene: TRBJ1-2; abundance: .; CDR3nt: TGTGCCATCACTGGAGTTTATGGCTACACCTTC; CDR3aa: CAITGVYGYTF
v_gene: TRBV21-1; d_gene: .; j_gene: TRBJ2-7; abundance: once; CDR3nt: TGTGCCAGCAGCAAAGTAACAGGCCGATCAGACTCCTACGAGCAGTACTTC; CDR3aa: CASSKVTGRSDSYEQYF
v_gene: TRBV7-9; d_gene: .; j_gene: TRBJ1-5; abundance: once; CDR3nt: TGTGCCAGCAGCTCCGGGATTGGGGTTCCCCATAGCAATCAGCCCCAGCATTTT; CDR3aa: CASSSGIGVPHSNQPQHF
v_gene: TRBV10-2; d_gene: .; j_gene: TRBJ1-1; abundance: .; CDR3nt: TGCGCCAGCAGTTGGGGGGTGGGAAACACTGAAGCTTTCTTT; CDR3aa: CASSWGVGNTEAFF
v_gene: TRBV27; d_gene: TRBD1; j_gene: TRBJ2-7; abundance: .; CDR3nt: TGTGCCAGCAGTTTACTGGGACAGGGACACGAGCAGTACTTC; CDR3aa: CASSLLGQGHEQYF
v_gene: TRBV12-5; d_gene: .; j_gene: TRBJ2-7; abundance: few; CDR3nt: TGTGCTAGTGGTTCAGACAGGACGGGAGGTATATACGAGCAGTACTTC; CDR3aa: CASGSDRTGGIYEQYF
v_gene: TRBV6-1; d_gene: .; j_gene: TRBJ2-2; abundance: .; CDR3nt: TGTGCCAGCAGTGAAATCCCTGCAGGGACCGGGGAGCTGTTTTTT; CDR3aa: CASSEIPAGTGELFF
v_gene: TRBV6-6; d_gene: .; j_gene: TRBJ2-7; abundance: .; CDR3nt: TGTGCCAGCCTCCCGGGGTGGGGTAGCTCCTACGAGCAGTACTTC; CDR3aa: CASLPGWGSSYEQYF
v_gene: TRBV6-5; d_gene: TRBD1; j_gene: TRBJ2-1; abundance: once; CDR3nt: TGTGCCAGCGGCTCGGGACAGGGAGGATACAATGAGCAGTTCTTC; CDR3aa: CASGSGQGGYNEQFF
v_gene: TRBV6-6; d_gene: .; j_gene: TRBJ2-7; abundance: .; CDR3nt: TGTGCCAGCAGTGTGGACAGCGCCTACGAGCAGTACTTC; CDR3aa: CASSVDSAYEQYF
v_gene: TRBV6-5; d_gene: .; j_gene: TRBJ1-2; abundance: .; CDR3nt: TGTGCCACCCGGACAGAGGGAAACTATGGCTACACCTTC; CDR3aa: CATRTEGNYGYTF
v_gene: TRBV7-9; d_gene: .; j_gene: TRBJ1-2; abundance: few; CDR3nt: TGTGCCAGCAGCCCACAGGGCGAGGCAGGGATCTATGGCTACACCTTC; CDR3aa: CASSPQGEAGIYGYTF
v_gene: TRBV6-5; d_gene: TRBD2; j_gene: TRBJ2-2; abundance: .; CDR3nt: TGTGCCAGCAGTCGCGAGGGACTACCCACCGGGGAGCTGTTTTTT; CDR3aa: CASSREGLPTGELFF
v_gene: TRBV6-5; d_gene: .; j_gene: TRBJ2-2; abundance: .; CDR3nt: TGTGCCAGCAGTCCATCTCCCGGGGAGCTGTTTTTT; CDR3aa: CASSPSPGELFF